The 8 T cell receptor beta chains listed next were all sequenced from one sample in a study of cytomegalovirus exposure and HLA in healthy donors. PCR involved 60 Vbeta and 13 Jbeta primers. The assay was immunoSEQ multiplex PCR, and TCRdb's table has in-frame clones only and misses some. The table lists 100,000 to 150,000 clones. Sample: PBMCs. The receptors were sampled from a man aged 35-49 years in good health and CMV-seronegative.

The CDR3 region has the DNA TGTGCCAGCAGCAGAAGACAGGGATCGTACGAGCAGTACTTC. Encoded protein: CASSRRQGSYEQYF. The chain employs TRBV7-2 and TRBJ2-7, with 7 bases identical to TRBD1. This CDR3 region has 14 residues. From germline, CDR1 is SGHTA and CDR2 FQGNSA. V lost 5 bases, J lost 4 bases, and 8 bases stayed unmatched.

The genes are TRBV19 and TRBJ1-5; maybe TRBD1 (6 bases). CDR1 and CDR2 (germline): LNHDA, SQIVND (reference sequence). The germline V and J ends were trimmed by 5 bases and 2 bases, with 22 bases remaining between them. The CDR3 contains 18 residues. The CDR3 spells CASSFTEQGFWGNQPQHF. CDR3 sequence (DNA): TGTGCCAGTAGTTTCACAGAACAGGGATTCTGGGGCAATCAGCCCCAGCATTTT.

V and J are TRBV19 and TRBJ2-2; 7 positions agree with TRBD2. Trimming removed 8 bases from V and 7 bases from J; junction bases left unmatched: 10. CDR3 length: 14 residues. Looked up from germline, CDR1 is LNHDA and CDR2 is SQIVND (reference sequence). The CDR3 spells CASSGLGWIGELFF. In nucleotides, the CDR3 is TGTGCCAGTTCCGGACTAGGATGGATCGGGGAGCTGTTTTTT.

This chain uses TRBV4-2 with TRBJ2-1; 7 positions agree with TRBD2. The CDR3 is 16 amino acids. The germline gives CDR1 LGHNA, CDR2 YNFKEQ. J was trimmed by 6 bases and V by 0 bases; bases with no gene match: 8. The CDR3 bases are TGTGCCAGCAGCCAAGAACCTTTCTGGACTAGCAATGAGCAGTTCTTC. This translates into CASSQEPFWTSNEQFF.

CDR3: CAVQSERSGGYTF. The CDR3 DNA follows: TGTGCCGTTCAGAGTGAACGATCAGGTGGCTACACCTTC. The chain couples TRBV10-3 to TRBJ1-2; D unresolved. This CDR3 is built from 13 residues. V was trimmed by 11 bases and J by 7 bases, leaving 20 bases between them. Germline lookup yields CDR1 ENHRY and CDR2 SYGVKD.

This sequence joins TRBV19 and TRBJ2-4; no clear D. V was trimmed by 1 base and J by 4 bases, leaving 5 bases between them. This CDR3 comprises 13 residues. Germline CDR1 and CDR2: LNHDA and SQIVND (reference sequence). CDR3 DNA: TGTGCCAGTAGTATAGTCCCAAAAAACATTCAGTACTTC. Its translation: CASSIVPKNIQYF.

CDR3 DNA sequence: TGTGCCAGCAGCTGGGACAGGGAGCAGCCCCAGCATTTT. Its protein is CASSWDREQPQHF. V gene TRBV7-2 combines with J gene TRBJ1-5; TRBD1 matches at 9 bases. The length of the CDR3 is 13 residues. Per germline, CDR1 SGHTA and CDR2 FQGNSA. Losses at the gene ends were 4 bases for V and 7 bases for J; bases not matched to a gene: 2.

The chain uses TRBV7-6 and TRBJ1-2; D gene unclear. The germline CDR1 and CDR2 sequences are SGHVS and FNYEAQ. V lost 1 base and J lost 2, with 5 bases in between. The length of the CDR3 is 13 residues. CDR3 DNA: TGTGCCAGCAGCTTAGGGCAGAACTATGGCTACACCTTC. Its protein product is CASSLGQNYGYTF.